These 25 T cell receptor beta chains were all obtained from the same sample, sequenced in a study of blood T cell repertoires in COVID-19. Sequenced by immunoSEQ multiplex PCR; TCRdb stores in-frame clones only, minus some. This table has about 270,000 clones, under 90% appearing once. Material for sequencing was peripheral blood. The receptors shown here come from a woman aged 45 to 65 who had recovered from COVID-19.

This clone came up a few times. The rearrangement joins TRBV6-1 to TRBJ1-3; no clear D. Germline assignment: CDR1 MNHNS and CDR2 SASEGT. V was cut by 3 bases and J by 1 base, with 10 bases left in between. CDR3 length: 15 residues. The CDR3 nucleotides are TGTGCCAGCAGTGACAACCCGGTTTCTGGAAACACCATATATTTT. Translating it yields CASSDNPVSGNTIYF.

The chain joins TRBV7-6 to TRBJ1-1; TRBD1 matches 8 bases. The germline V gene encodes CDR1 SGHVS and CDR2 FNYEAQ. The CDR3 is made up of 16 amino acids. V shed 0 bases and J 2 bases; nucleotides not matched to a gene: 5. The CDR3 DNA reads as TGTGCCAGCAGCTTAGCCGGACAGGGCTCCAACACTGAAGCTTTCTTT. It translates to CASSLAGQGSNTEAFF.

The chain joins TRBV24-1 to TRBJ2-7, with a weak D call TRBD1 (5 bases). The V gene lost 7 bases and the J gene lost 0 bases, with 12 bases spanning the gap. The CDR3 has 14 amino acids. Germline-derived CDR1 and CDR2 are KGHDR and SFDVKD. CDR3 DNA sequence: TGTGCCACCAGCAAACAGGTCCACTCCTACGAGCAGTACTTC. Its protein product is CATSKQVHSYEQYF.

The V and J genes are TRBV19 and TRBJ1-1, with unresolved D. The germline CDR1 and CDR2 sequences are LNHDA and SQIVND (reference sequence). The CDR3 is 14 amino acids. V was trimmed by 7 bases and J by 1 base, leaving 13 bases between them. This CDR3 is CASIPQQQNTEAFF. Here the CDR3 DNA reads TGTGCCAGTATACCCCAACAGCAGAACACTGAAGCTTTCTTT. Full variable domain (remainder filled in from reference TRBV19 and TRBJ1-1): DGGITQSPKYLFRKEGQNVTLSCEQNLNHDAMYWYRQDPGQGLRLIYYSQIVNDFQKGDIAEGYSVSREKKESFPLTVTSAQKNPTAFYLCASIPQQQNTEAFFGQGTRLTVV.

The chain has TRBV27 and TRBJ2-1; D perhaps matches TRBD1 (6 bases). The CDR3 is 16 residues long. The V and J ends lost 4 bases and 6 bases respectively, with 19 bases between them. Germline lookup yields CDR1 MNHEY and CDR2 SMNVEV (reference sequence). The CDR3 sequence is CASSSRTVWALNEQFF. The CDR3 DNA follows: TGTGCCAGCAGTTCGAGGACAGTTTGGGCCCTCAATGAGCAGTTCTTC.

The chain employs TRBV7-2 and TRBJ2-3; 7 bases are a match to TRBD1. The J segment lost 3 bases and the V segment lost 5 bases, leaving 5 bases of the junction unmatched. CDR1 SGHTA and CDR2 FQGNSA come from the germline V gene. The CDR3 loop spans 14 amino acids. In nucleotides, the CDR3 is TGTGCCAGCAGCACTGACAGGGCTACAGATACGCAGTATTTT. Translating gives CASSTDRATDTQYF. Looking up the rest from reference TRBV7-2 and TRBJ2-3 gives the full variable domain: GAGVSQSPSNKVTEKGKDVELRCDPISGHTALYWYRQSLGQGLEFLIYFQGNSAPDKSGLPSDRFSAERTGGSVSTLTIQRTQQEDSAVYLCASSTDRATDTQYFGPGTRLTVL.

The V and J genes are TRBV5-4 and TRBJ2-1; TRBD1 agrees at 10 bases. CDR3 length: 15 amino acids. CDR1 SGHNT and CDR2 YYREEE come from the germline V gene (reference sequence). Unmatched junction bases numbered 7, after V lost 1 base and J lost 9 bases. DNA for the CDR3: TGTGCCAGCAGCTTGTTGGGACAGGGGCTTGGTGAGCAGTTCTTC. Residues: CASSLLGQGLGEQFF. Full variable domain (missing parts from reference TRBV5-4 and TRBJ2-1): ETGVTQSPTHLIKTRGQQVTLRCSSQSGHNTVSWYQQALGQGPQFIFQYYREEENGRGNFPPRFSGLQFPNYSSELNVNALELDDSALYLCASSLLGQGLGEQFFGPGTRLTVL.

This sequence joins TRBV18 and TRBJ1-4, with 7 positions matching TRBD1. Germline V lookup: CDR1 KGHSH, CDR2 LQKENI. There are 15 residues in the CDR3. V dropped 0 bases and J dropped 4; count of bases not matched to a gene: 2. CDR3 in amino acids: CASSPPSGGNEKLFF. CDR3 nucleotides: TGTGCCAGCTCACCACCATCAGGGGGTAATGAAAAACTGTTTTTT.

The V call is TRBV7-9, the J call TRBJ1-1; 11 nucleotides match TRBD1. Germline V gives CDR1 SEHNR, CDR2 FQNEAQ (reference sequence). The CDR3 covers 15 residues. V shed 1 base, J shed 11 bases, and the junction held 9 bases outside the gene matches. The CDR3 DNA is TGTGCCAGCAGCTTAGACAGGACAGGGGGCCTCGGGGCTTTCTTT. Protein: CASSLDRTGGLGAFF.

This clone was seen a single time. The genes are TRBV7-9 and TRBJ2-3; D gene ambiguous. The CDR3 has 12 amino acids. CDR1 SEHNR and CDR2 FQNEAQ come from the germline V gene (reference sequence). Trimming left V 5 bases short and J 4 bases short, with 7 bases between. As DNA, the CDR3 is TGTGCCAGCAGCCCCCCCTCAGATACGCAGTATTTT. This encodes CASSPPSDTQYF.

For this clone: Other DNA sequences from this sample encode an identical CDR3 as well. This chain joins TRBV9 and TRBJ2-3; 10 positions agree with TRBD2. Germline lookup yields CDR1 SGDLS and CDR2 YYNGEE. The CDR3 has 15 amino acids. V was clipped by 3 bases and J by 0 bases; unmatched bases: 1. CDR3 nucleotide sequence: TGTGCCAGCAGCGCGACTAGCGGGAGCACAGATACGCAGTATTTT. Translating it yields CASSATSGSTDTQYF.

V is TRBV7-2 and J is TRBJ2-3, with 7 bases aligning to TRBD1. The CDR3 has 14 amino acids. Germline lookup yields CDR1 SGHTA and CDR2 FQGNSA. J gave up 1 base and V 5 bases, and 3 bases lay outside the gene matches. The CDR3 DNA reads TGTGCCAGCAGCATAGGACAGGGCACAGATACGCAGTATTTT. It encodes CASSIGQGTDTQYF.

This chain links TRBV25-1 with TRBJ2-7; D gene unclear. This CDR3 spans 13 amino acids. Trimming removed 2 bases at V and 7 bases at J, with 12 bases between. CDR1 and CDR2 (germline): MGHDK, SYGVNS. The CDR3 DNA follows: TGTGCCAGCAGTGAAAGCGAATTTTGGGAGCAGTACTTC. Protein product: CASSESEFWEQYF.

The rearrangement joins TRBV6-5 to TRBJ1-1, with a weak D call TRBD1 (5 bases). Deletions cut 4 bases from V and 11 bases from J, with 23 bases between. The CDR3 contains 15 residues. The V gene's germline CDR1 is MNHEY and CDR2 SVGAGI. For the CDR3, the DNA is TGTGCCAGCAGTTGGGGAAGGGGCCCTCCGGCTTATGCTTTCTTT. It codes for CASSWGRGPPAYAFF.

The rearrangement links TRBV27 to TRBJ2-3; tentative D call: TRBD2 (6 bases). CDR1 MNHEY and CDR2 SMNVEV come from the germline V gene (reference sequence). This CDR3 has 13 residues. The V and J ends lost 10 bases and 12 bases respectively, with 23 bases between them. CDR3 sequence (DNA): TGTGCCACCACCGGGCGGGCGGGGCGATTTCAGTATTTT. Protein sequence: CATTGRAGRFQYF.

J is TRBJ2-7 and V is TRBV27; D may be TRBD2 (6 bases). This CDR3 region has 16 residues. V was clipped by 0 bases and J by 7 bases, with 19 bases between them. CDR1 is MNHEY and CDR2 is SMNVEV in the germline V gene (reference sequence). In nucleotides, the CDR3 is TGTGCCAGCAGTTTATCGGCTGGGGGAGGCCCCGGGGAGCAGTACTTC. This sequence encodes CASSLSAGGGPGEQYF.

J is TRBJ1-2 and V is TRBV7-6; TRBD1 matches 8 bases. This CDR3 spans 13 amino acids. CDR1 is SGHVS and CDR2 is FNYEAQ in the germline V gene. Losses at the gene ends were 2 bases for V and 6 bases for J; bases not matched to a gene: 2. The CDR3 DNA follows: TGTGCCAGCAGCTTATTACAGGGGGATGGCTACACCTTC. It specifies CASSLLQGDGYTF. The full variable domain, rest sourced from reference TRBV7-6 and TRBJ1-2, is GAGVSQSPRYKVTKRGQDVALRCDPISGHVSLYWYRQALGQGPEFLTYFNYEAQQDKSGLPNDRFSAERPEGSISTLTIQRTEQRDSAMYRCASSLLQGDGYTFGSGTRLTVV.

This chain uses TRBV3-1 (or the pseudogene TRBV3-2) with TRBJ1-5; perhaps TRBD1 as D (5 bases). Germline lookup yields CDR1 LGHDT and CDR2 YNNKEL (reference sequence). Trimming pared 0 bases from V and 3 bases from J, leaving 9 bases between. The CDR3 length is 15 residues. The CDR3 DNA reads as TGTGCCAGCAGCCAAGATAACGGACACAATCAGCCCCAGCATTTT. This sequence encodes CASSQDNGHNQPQHF.

The chain has TRBV7-9 and TRBJ1-1; TRBD1 matches 7 bases. CDR1 and CDR2 from the germline V gene are SEHNR and FQNEAQ (reference sequence). V was pared by 5 bases and J by 1 base, with 16 bases of the junction left unmatched. The CDR3 is made up of 18 amino acids. CDR3 in DNA: TGTGCCAGCAGCCTAACCGACCTAAGGACAGGCCCGAACACTGAAGCTTTCTTT. Translated: CASSLTDLRTGPNTEAFF.

The chain uses TRBV4-1 and TRBJ1-1; D gene ambiguous. V was pared by 1 base and J by 0 bases, with 9 bases between. The CDR3 totals 15 residues. Germline CDR1 reads MGHRA; CDR2 reads YSYEKL. CDR3 protein: CASSQGEDLNTEAFF. In DNA form, the CDR3 reads TGCGCCAGCAGCCAAGGAGAAGACTTGAACACTGAAGCTTTCTTT.

The chain has TRBV4-3 and TRBJ2-1, with D hard to call. V lost 1 base and J 2 bases, leaving 15 bases between the germline ends. The CDR3 has 17 residues. Germline V gene data show CDR1 as LGHNA and CDR2 as YSLEER. For the CDR3, the DNA is TGCGCCAGCAGCCAAGTCTTGAGGTTTGACGCCTACAATGAGCAGTTCTTC. It specifies CASSQVLRFDAYNEQFF.

The V and J genes are TRBV2 and TRBJ2-5, with a tentative D call TRBD1 (5 bases). The CDR3 is 13 amino acids. From germline, CDR1 is SNHLY and CDR2 FYNNEI. The V end was cut by 1 base, the J end by 8 bases, with 11 bases between. In DNA, the CDR3 is TGTGCCAGCAGTGAAGACAGGCCGGGCACCCAGTACTTC. Translating it yields CASSEDRPGTQYF.

As for this clone: The same CDR3 also results from other DNA sequences found in this sample. The chain uses TRBV28 and TRBJ1-5; tentatively, D is TRBD1 (5 bases). The ends were cut back, 2 bases at V and 5 bases at J, with 10 bases in the middle. The CDR3 spans 14 residues. CDR1 and CDR2 (germline): MDHEN, SYDVKM. The CDR3 DNA is TGTGCCAGCAGTTTAGGTACAGGTCATCAGCCCCAGCATTTT. Amino acids: CASSLGTGHQPQHF.

This chain connects TRBV7-2 to TRBJ2-1, with D possibly being TRBD2 (7 bases). Germline V gives CDR1 SGHTA, CDR2 FQGNSA. V was clipped by 2 bases and J by 9 bases, with 14 bases between them. The CDR3 runs 14 residues. CDR3 DNA: TGTGCCAGCAGCTTAATGGGGGGGGGCGCTGAGCAGTTCTTC. This gives the protein CASSLMGGGAEQFF.

The rearrangement joins TRBV18 to TRBJ2-6, with a tentative D call TRBD1 (5 bases). Germline V gene lookup returns CDR1 KGHSH and CDR2 LQKENI. There are 21 residues in the CDR3. Trimming stripped 2 bases from V and 2 bases from J, with 25 bases between. The CDR3 is CASSPYSLSVGEGTGANVLTF. The CDR3 bases are TGTGCCAGCTCACCATATAGTCTCTCAGTAGGGGAAGGAACTGGGGCCAACGTCCTGACTTTC.